In this sample, the clone carrying this T cell receptor beta chain turned up a few times. Its target is not known. The TCR beta library used iRepertoire HTBI primers with Arm-PCR amplification of CDR3. TCRdb itself ran the multiplex PCR reads through MiXCR, one entry per CDR3 protein. The sample consists of under 700,000 distinct CDR3 sequences, roughly 16% of them appearing once. Time point: newly diagnosed GD, antithyroid drugs for less than 3 months. After RNA was extracted from PBMCs, the TCR library was made from it. These data belong to a study of regulatory T cells in long-lasting Graves disease. Overall study findings and caveats: Favored usage of TRBV28, TRBJ1-2 and TRBJ2-5 was recorded in persistent disease.

CDR1 is SNHLY, CDR2 FYNNEI, per germline. Trimming cost V 6 bases and J 4 bases; bases outside gene matches: 9. The CDR3 is 16 residues long. The same data also contributed to another study, on T cells in Graves' hyperthyroidism and ophthalmopathy. That investigation notes: Based on clinical symptoms, serum thyroxine and TRAb, thyroid ultrasound and orbital computed tomography, diagnoses were reached. The TCR CDR3 was amplified in a first-round RT-PCR using the HTBI primer set. The model foresaw ophthalmopathy a median 6.5 months prior to onset.

Sequencing used peripheral blood mononuclear cells (PBMCs), obtained at new diagnosis, from a patient treated with antithyroid drugs. This TCR was recovered from a woman aged 40-60 years with Graves disease. The rearrangement links TRBV2 to TRBJ2-2; TRBD2 agrees at 9 bases. The CDR3 DNA reads as TGTGCCAGCAGCTTTAGCGGGGGAATGAGCACCGGGGAGCTGTTTTTT. It specifies CASSFSGGMSTGELFF.